This T cell receptor (beta chain) was documented in a study of CD8 T cells in ankylosing spondylitis. Study outcomes and limitations: Reports say disease-linked clones showed up significantly more in matched ankylosing spondylitis synovial fluid.

Worth noting for this clonotype: The antigen remains unidentified.

The length of the CDR3 is 12 residues. Germline values: CDR1 SGHDT, CDR2 YYEEEE. The V end was cut by 4 bases, the J end by 0 bases, with 4 bases between. TCRdb fed the 5' RACE reads into MiXCR, producing one record per CDR3 protein. Here the sample spans about 100,000 distinct CDR3 sequences, roughly 8.3% being singletons. The TCR originated in a male donor with ankylosing spondylitis or in good health (not recorded which). The sample consisted of blood, either unsorted or a sorted T cell fraction (not recorded which). The J gene is TRBJ2-5, the V gene TRBV5-6; no clear D gene. The CDR3 loop reads CASSQYQETQYF. CDR3 coding DNA: TGTGCCAGCAGCCAGTACCAAGAGACCCAGTACTTC.